The rows below give T cell receptor beta chains drawn from one sample of a study of blood T cell repertoires in COVID-19. Here immunoSEQ multiplex PCR was the method, and the copy in TCRdb shows in-frame clones only, minus some. Found here are 150,000 to 200,000 clones, about 85% of them singletons; the top ten hold approximately 5.4%. The source material was peripheral blood. These receptors were taken from a woman between 50 and 59 years old with COVID-19, enrolled during active disease. Each CDR3 is given with its conserved first and last residue. D genes are given only for firm matches. Only some rows state a clone size, as once, few, many or a class for expanded clones.

v_gene: TRBV19; abundance: .; len: 13; d_gene: .; j_gene: TRBJ1-1; CDR3aa: CATTNTRDSEAFF; CDR3nt: TGTGCCACTACGAATACCAGGGACTCTGAAGCTTTCTTT
v_gene: TRBV6-8; abundance: .; len: 16; d_gene: TRBD1; j_gene: TRBJ2-2; CDR3aa: CASSQNRDRATGELFF; CDR3nt: TGTGCCAGCAGTCAAAACCGGGACAGGGCGACCGGGGAGCTGTTTTTT
v_gene: TRBV9; abundance: .; len: 14; d_gene: .; j_gene: TRBJ1-6; CDR3aa: CASSVGGGNSPLHF; CDR3nt: TGTGCCAGCAGCGTCGGCGGGGGTAATTCACCCCTCCACTTT
v_gene: TRBV18; abundance: .; len: 15; d_gene: .; j_gene: TRBJ1-1; CDR3aa: CASSGQRRLNTEAFF; CDR3nt: TGTGCCAGCTCAGGACAGAGGCGATTGAACACTGAAGCTTTCTTT
v_gene: TRBV4-1; abundance: .; len: 15; d_gene: .; j_gene: TRBJ1-5; CDR3aa: CASSQGSLPGQPQHF; CDR3nt: TGCGCCAGCAGCCAAGGATCCTTACCGGGTCAGCCCCAGCATTTT
v_gene: TRBV19; abundance: .; len: 16; d_gene: .; j_gene: TRBJ2-6; CDR3aa: CASRRDALSGANVLTF; CDR3nt: TGTGCCAGTAGGCGAGATGCCCTCTCCGGGGCCAACGTCCTGACTTTC
v_gene: TRBV12-1; abundance: .; len: 12; d_gene: .; j_gene: TRBJ2-1; CDR3aa: CASSFKAGEQFF; CDR3nt: TGTGCCAGCAGCTTTAAAGCGGGTGAGCAGTTCTTC
v_gene: TRBV19; abundance: .; len: 13; d_gene: .; j_gene: TRBJ2-3; CDR3aa: CASKTRSTDTQYF; CDR3nt: TGTGCCAGTAAGACCAGGAGCACAGATACGCAGTATTTT
v_gene: TRBV5-1; abundance: .; len: 15; d_gene: .; j_gene: TRBJ2-3; CDR3aa: CASSLGGSSTDTQYF; CDR3nt: TGCGCCAGCAGCTTGGGTGGTAGTAGCACAGATACGCAGTATTTT
v_gene: TRBV29-1; abundance: .; len: 15; d_gene: TRBD1; j_gene: TRBJ1-5; CDR3aa: CSLPGSRGGDQPQHF; CDR3nt: TGCAGTCTTCCCGGGAGCCGAGGGGGCGATCAGCCCCAGCATTTT
v_gene: TRBV5-1; abundance: .; len: 13; d_gene: TRBD1; j_gene: TRBJ1-2; CDR3aa: CASSLAGGYGYTF; CDR3nt: TGCGCCAGCAGCTTGGCAGGGGGGTATGGCTACACCTTC
v_gene: TRBV7-3; abundance: .; len: 13; d_gene: TRBD1; j_gene: TRBJ1-1; CDR3aa: CASSIQGDTEAFF; CDR3nt: TGTGCCAGCAGCATTCAGGGGGATACTGAAGCTTTCTTT
v_gene: TRBV5-1; abundance: once; len: 16; d_gene: TRBD1; j_gene: TRBJ2-3; CDR3aa: CASSPRDRRSTDTQYF; CDR3nt: TGCGCCAGCAGCCCGCGGGACAGGAGGAGCACAGATACGCAGTATTTT
v_gene: TRBV3-1/TRBV3-2; abundance: .; len: 14; d_gene: .; j_gene: TRBJ2-2; CDR3aa: CASSRDTYTGELFF; CDR3nt: TGTGCCAGCAGCCGGGACACCTACACCGGGGAGCTGTTTTTT
v_gene: TRBV6-5; abundance: .; len: 15; d_gene: TRBD1; j_gene: TRBJ1-6; CDR3aa: CASTDDRVGNSPLHF; CDR3nt: TGTGCCAGCACAGACGACAGGGTTGGTAATTCACCCCTCCACTTT
v_gene: TRBV2; abundance: .; len: 15; d_gene: TRBD2; j_gene: TRBJ2-1; CDR3aa: CASSVLGLQYNEQFF; CDR3nt: TGTGCCAGCAGTGTGCTGGGACTACAGTACAATGAGCAGTTCTTC